The 27 T cell receptor beta chains given below trace back to one sample, sequenced in a study of T cells in localized non-small cell lung cancer. The assay was immunoSEQ multiplex PCR, and TCRdb's table has in-frame clones only and misses some. The table shows around 29,000 clones, with around 90% occurring only once. This specimen was peripheral blood, taken before any cancer treatment. These receptors were obtained from a female donor over 55 with stage I lung adenocarcinoma.

The chain is built from TRBV30 and TRBJ2-2; TRBD1 is a possible D gene (6 bases). The CDR3 totals 15 residues. The germline V gene has CDR1 GTSNPN and CDR2 SVGIG (reference sequence). V was clipped by 4 bases and J by 3 bases, with 15 bases between them. The CDR3 DNA reads TGTGCCTGGAAGAAATCGGGGACATACACCGGGGAGCTGTTTTTT. It codes for CAWKKSGTYTGELFF.

This clone was seen only a few times. The chain links TRBV4-1 to TRBJ2-7; possibly TRBD1 for D (6 bases). The CDR3 has 14 amino acids. Germline values: CDR1 MGHRA, CDR2 YSYEKL. V lost 4 bases and J lost 2, with 12 bases in between. CDR3 in amino acids: CASSLGQRAYEQYF. The CDR3 nucleotides are TGCGCCAGCAGCCTAGGACAGAGAGCCTACGAGCAGTACTTC.

This chain uses TRBV27 with TRBJ1-5, with no clear D. The V gene lost 2 bases and the J gene lost 1 base, with 6 bases spanning the gap. This CDR3 has 14 amino acids. Germline CDR1 reads MNHEY; CDR2 reads SMNVEV (reference sequence). CDR3 nucleotide sequence: TGTGCCAGCAGTTTAAAGGGAAGCAATCAGCCCCAGCATTTT. Its translation: CASSLKGSNQPQHF.

This clone came up once. V usage is TRBV5-6 and J usage is TRBJ1-1, with no clear D. V gave up 4 bases and J gave up 7 bases, with 11 bases separating them. The CDR3 runs to 12 residues. Germline V CDR1 and CDR2: SGHDT, YYEEEE. The chain's CDR3 is CASSIILGEAFF. As DNA, the CDR3 is TGTGCCAGCAGCATCATCTTAGGTGAAGCTTTCTTT.

This rearrangement joins TRBV15 to TRBJ2-3, with TRBD2 as a possible D gene (5 bases). This CDR3 has 13 residues. V lost 6 bases and J lost 4, with 11 bases in between. CDR1 LNHNV and CDR2 YYDKDF come from the germline V gene (reference sequence). CDR3 protein: CATRVSGPDTQYF. CDR3 sequence (DNA): TGTGCCACCAGGGTAAGCGGTCCAGATACGCAGTATTTT.

The chain's CDR3 is CASSENTDTQYF. The CDR3 DNA reads as TGCGCCAGCAGTGAAAACACAGATACGCAGTATTTT. The chain combines TRBV10-1 with TRBJ2-3; D not resolved. Trimming cost V 3 bases and J 2 bases, with 3 bases left between them. In germline, CDR1 is WNHNN, CDR2 SYGVQD (reference sequence). CDR3 length equals 12 residues.

The CDR3 spells CASSLRMGTEAFF. The CDR3 region has the DNA TGCGCCAGCAGCTTGCGCATGGGCACTGAAGCTTTCTTT. The rearrangement uses TRBV5-1 and TRBJ1-1, with D uncertain. Germline V CDR1 and CDR2: SGHRS, YFSETQ. Trimming left V 1 base short and J 4 bases short, with 8 bases between. The CDR3 sequence is 13 residues long.

Written as DNA, the CDR3 is TGTGCCAGCAGTCCTGGGACAGCTGGGGCCAACGTCCTGACTTTC. Amino acid sequence: CASSPGTAGANVLTF. The rearrangement links TRBV27 to TRBJ2-6; 7 nucleotides match TRBD1. The length of the CDR3 is 15 residues. CDR1 is MNHEY, CDR2 SMNVEV, per germline (reference sequence). The V gene end was trimmed by 5 bases and the J gene end by 2 bases; junction bases not matched to a gene: 3.

On this clone: The sample carries other DNA sequences with the same CDR3. The genes are TRBV18 and TRBJ1-5, with 9 positions matching TRBD1. After removal of 6 bases from V and 4 bases from J, the junction contained 7 bases not matched to a gene. CDR1 and CDR2 from the germline V gene are KGHSH and LQKENI. The CDR3 is made up of 15 amino acids. This chain's CDR3 is CASSPGTGLNQPQHF. In DNA form, the CDR3 reads TGTGCCAGCTCGCCCGGGACAGGGTTGAATCAGCCCCAGCATTTT. The full variable domain, its missing parts supplied by reference TRBV18 and TRBJ1-5, is NAGVMQNPRHLVRRRGQEARLRCSPMKGHSHVYWYRQLPEEGLKFMVYLQKENIIDESGMPKERFSAEFPKEGPSILRIQQVVRGDSAAYFCASSPGTGLNQPQHFGDGTRLSIL.

This clone showed up just once. The rearrangement uses TRBV29-1 and TRBJ1-2, with no clear D. Germline CDR1 is SQVTM and CDR2 is ANQGSEA. The CDR3 contains 11 residues. Trimming took off 2 bases at V and 8 bases at J, with 9 bases between the two ends. The CDR3 is CSVEREGGYTF. CDR3 nucleotide sequence: TGCAGCGTTGAACGGGAAGGCGGCTACACCTTC.

The V gene is TRBV29-1, the J gene TRBJ2-2, with TRBD1 as a possible D gene (6 bases). The germline V gene encodes CDR1 SQVTM and CDR2 ANQGSEA. CDR3 length equals 13 residues. The V gene lost 3 bases and the J gene lost 3 bases, with 8 bases spanning the gap. The CDR3 loop is CSVEDSYTGELFF. The CDR3 DNA reads as TGCAGCGTTGAGGACAGCTACACCGGGGAGCTGTTTTTT.

The chain combines TRBV4-1 with TRBJ2-7; 9 nucleotides match TRBD1. The germline V gene encodes CDR1 MGHRA and CDR2 YSYEKL. The CDR3 runs 14 residues. V lost 4 bases and J lost 5; bases outside the gene matches: 6. CDR3: CASSRETGGNEQYF. In DNA form, the CDR3 reads TGCGCCAGCAGCCGAGAGACAGGGGGTAACGAGCAGTACTTC.

This clone has a single count. The V gene is TRBV5-6, the J gene TRBJ2-7, with a tentative D call TRBD1 (6 bases). V shed 5 bases and J shed 3 bases, with 15 bases lying between them. Germline CDR1 and CDR2: SGHDT and YYEEEE. The CDR3 extends over 14 amino acids. CDR3 residues: CASRPGHNRYEQYF. The CDR3 DNA reads as TGTGCCAGCAGGCCGGGACACAACCGCTACGAGCAGTACTTC.

The gene calls are TRBV4-1 and TRBJ2-1, with a possible D match to TRBD2 (5 bases). The CDR3 contains 13 residues. V was cut by 0 bases and J by 12 bases, with 12 bases left in between. The germline V gene encodes CDR1 MGHRA and CDR2 YSYEKL. CDR3 nucleotide sequence: TGCGCCAGCAGCCAAGACCGTGTTACTAGGCAGTTCTTC. Protein: CASSQDRVTRQFF.

J is TRBJ1-2 and V is TRBV5-6; TRBD1 matches 8 bases. CDR3 size: 15 residues. J was trimmed by 2 bases and V by 2 bases; bases with no gene match: 5. CDR1 SGHDT and CDR2 YYEEEE come from the germline V gene. CDR3 protein: CASSFLRQGNYGYTF. The CDR3, as DNA: TGTGCCAGCAGCTTTTTACGACAGGGGAACTATGGCTACACCTTC. The full variable domain, in which reference TRBV5-6 and TRBJ1-2 provide the parts outside the CDR3, is DAGVTQSPTHLIKTRGQQVTLRCSPKSGHDTVSWYQQALGQGPQFIFQYYEEEERQRGNFPDRFSGHQFPNYSSELNVNALLLGDSALYLCASSFLRQGNYGYTFGSGTRLTVV.

V is TRBV11-2 and J is TRBJ2-2; the D is unclear. Trimming cost V 0 bases and J 5 bases, with 10 bases left between them. This CDR3 region has 15 residues. CDR1 and CDR2 from the germline V gene are SGHAT and FQNNGV. The CDR3 DNA is TGTGCCAGCAGCTTAGACGGGCGAGGTACCGGGGAGCTGTTTTTT. Amino acids: CASSLDGRGTGELFF.

This clone was recorded once. The rearrangement links TRBV7-9 to TRBJ2-1, with 10 positions matching TRBD2. The germline V gene has CDR1 SEHNR and CDR2 FQNEAQ (reference sequence). The CDR3 is 15 amino acids. Trimming took 1 base from V and 8 from J; bases not matched to a gene: 5. Here the CDR3 reads CASSLGTSGIDEQFF. The DNA for the CDR3 is TGTGCCAGCAGCTTAGGGACTAGCGGTATCGATGAGCAGTTCTTC.

The chain links TRBV28 to TRBJ2-5; 8 bases match TRBD2. This CDR3 region has 14 residues. Germline CDR1 reads MDHEN; CDR2 reads SYDVKM. The junction had 4 bases not matched to a gene; V was cut back by 2 bases and J by 5 bases. The DNA of the CDR3 is TGTGCCAGCAGTTTAGTCGGGAGGGCCGAGACCCAGTACTTC. This translates into CASSLVGRAETQYF.

The gene calls are TRBV11-1 and TRBJ1-1; D may be TRBD1 (6 bases). V was pared by 6 bases and J by 8 bases, with 13 bases between. Germline V CDR1 and CDR2: SGHAT, FQDESV (reference sequence). The CDR3 totals 12 residues. Here the CDR3 DNA reads TGTGCCAGCAGGGCAGGGGTGCGGGAAGCTTTCTTT. As protein: CASRAGVREAFF.

The CDR3 DNA reads TGCGCCAGCAGCTTGGGGAGCACAGATACGCAGTATTTT. Amino acids: CASSLGSTDTQYF. The chain combines TRBV5-1 with TRBJ2-3; no reliable D call. The CDR3 spans 13 residues. Deletions cut 0 bases from V and 0 bases from J, with 2 bases between. Germline CDR1 is SGHRS and CDR2 is YFSETQ.

The rearrangement links TRBV14 to TRBJ2-7; 8 nucleotides agree with TRBD2. J gave up 0 bases and V 4 bases, and 5 bases lay outside the gene matches. Germline-derived CDR1 and CDR2 are SGHDN and FVKESK. The CDR3 totals 15 residues. The CDR3 reads CASSPIAGGSYEQYF. In nucleotides, the CDR3 is TGTGCCAGCAGCCCAATTGCGGGGGGCTCCTACGAGCAGTACTTC.

V usage is TRBV6-1 and J usage is TRBJ2-5, with D unresolved. Germline V gene data show CDR1 as MNHNS and CDR2 as SASEGT. This CDR3 contains 15 residues. V lost 4 bases, J lost 2 bases, and 14 bases lay in between. This CDR3 is CASSALPYGQETQYF. DNA of the CDR3: TGTGCCAGCAGTGCTCTCCCATACGGGCAAGAGACCCAGTACTTC.

The chain has TRBV7-8 and TRBJ1-5; D perhaps matches TRBD1 (5 bases). The CDR3 has 15 residues. The V gene's germline CDR1 is SGHVS and CDR2 FQNEAQ. The ends were cut back, 1 base at V and 5 bases at J, with 12 bases in the middle. The CDR3 protein is CASSLVGGGYQPQHF. CDR3 DNA: TGTGCCAGCAGCTTAGTCGGGGGAGGGTATCAGCCCCAGCATTTT.

The chain joins TRBV14 to TRBJ1-1; D not resolved. CDR3 length: 13 residues. Germline V CDR1 and CDR2: SGHDN, FVKESK. Trimming took off 1 base at V and 9 bases at J, with 12 bases between the two ends. The CDR3 loop is CASSQGLTTKAFF. The CDR3 DNA follows: TGTGCCAGCAGCCAAGGGCTCACTACTAAAGCTTTCTTT. The full variable domain, in which reference TRBV14 and TRBJ1-1 provide the parts outside the CDR3, is EAGVTQFPSHSVIEKGQTVTLRCDPISGHDNLYWYRRVMGKEIKFLLHFVKESKQDESGMPNNRFLAERTGGTYSTLKVQPAELEDSGVYFCASSQGLTTKAFFGQGTRLTVV.

The gene calls are TRBV28 and TRBJ2-3; D possibly corresponds to TRBD2 (6 bases). Germline V gene data show CDR1 as MDHEN and CDR2 as SYDVKM. The CDR3 consists of 16 residues. The V end lost 4 bases, the J end lost 5 bases, and 19 bases lay between the germline ends. CDR3 nucleotide sequence: TGTGCCAGCAGTTCCCCCGGAAGGAGGGACCGAGATACGCAGTATTTT. It translates to CASSSPGRRDRDTQYF.

The chain couples TRBV5-4 to TRBJ1-3; no definite D call. CDR3 length: 13 residues. V was shortened by 1 base and J by 2 bases, with 4 bases between the two germline ends. Germline V CDR1 and CDR2: SGHNT, YYREEE (reference sequence). The CDR3 is CASSLSAGNTIYF. The CDR3 DNA reads TGTGCCAGCAGCTTGTCTGCTGGAAACACCATATATTTT.

The chain couples TRBV7-9 to TRBJ2-2; unclear D gene. V was shortened by 3 bases and J by 1 base, with 9 bases between the two germline ends. This CDR3 is built from 15 residues. Germline loops: CDR1 SEHNR, CDR2 FQNEAQ (reference sequence). CDR3 sequence reads: CASSFESRNTGELFF. CDR3 DNA: TGTGCCAGCAGCTTCGAGTCCAGGAACACCGGGGAGCTGTTTTTT.